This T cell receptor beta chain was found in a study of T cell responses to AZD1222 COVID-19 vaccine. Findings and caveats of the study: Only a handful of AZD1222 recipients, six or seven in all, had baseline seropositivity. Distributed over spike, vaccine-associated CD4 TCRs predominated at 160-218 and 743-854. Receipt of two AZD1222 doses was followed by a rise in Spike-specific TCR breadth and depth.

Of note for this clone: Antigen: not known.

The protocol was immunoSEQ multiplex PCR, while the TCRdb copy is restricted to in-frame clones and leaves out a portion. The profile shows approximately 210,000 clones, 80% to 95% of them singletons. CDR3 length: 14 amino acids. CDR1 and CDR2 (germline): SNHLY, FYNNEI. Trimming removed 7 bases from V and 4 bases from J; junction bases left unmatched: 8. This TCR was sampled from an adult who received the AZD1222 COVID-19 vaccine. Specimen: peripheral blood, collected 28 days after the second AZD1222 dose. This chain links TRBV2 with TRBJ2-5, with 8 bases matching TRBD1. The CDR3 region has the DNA TGTGCCAGCAATGGCAGGGGGCGCGGAGAGACCCAGTACTTC. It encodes CASNGRGRGETQYF.